The TCR beta chain described here comes from a study of vaccination and CD4 T cells after COVID-19. Study-wide background: In culture, cells were exposed to overlapping spike peptides from SARS-CoV-2, HCoV-NL63, HCoV-OC43 and HCoV-229E.

Treatment noted: roughly 11-day PBMC culture with coronavirus spike peptide pools or control peptides (ViraFEST assay). The ViraFEST method relied on peptide pools to expand antigen-specific T cells, followed by TCR sequencing. Positive tests by PCR, dated March to December 2020, predated US Alpha, Beta and Delta variants. Days 3 and 7 were when half the medium was replaced with fresh IL-2 medium. As to this clonotype: Antigen: not known.

Sequenced with the Oncomine TCR Beta short-read assay was DNA taken from cultured CD4+ T cells. A single record per CDR3 protein comes from TCRdb applying MiXCR to the PCR reads. The data hold more than 10,000 distinct CDR3 sequences, with under 65% observed a single time. The V end was cut by 5 bases, the J end by 0 bases, with 5 bases between. CDR3 size: 13 residues. The germline CDR1 and CDR2 sequences are MNHNS and SASEGT. Sequenced material: CD4+ T cells from blood, cultured in vitro. The source is a human donor who had recovered from COVID-19. The V gene is TRBV6-1, the J gene TRBJ1-3; D unresolved. The CDR3 spells CASSRDSGNTIYF. CDR3 nucleotide sequence: TGTGCCAGCAGTAGGGACTCTGGAAACACCATATATTTT.